Included here is one T cell receptor beta chain sequence, with context. The data stem from a study of T cell repertoires in cytomegalovirus infection. Study-wide context: Public TCR beta signatures provided an indication of both CMV infection and a matching HLA type.

Between the trimmed V and J ends, which lost 0 bases and 1 base, there was a span of 8 bases. CDR1 and CDR2 (germline): SGHNT, YYREEE (reference sequence). The CDR3 loop spans 15 amino acids. Each CDR3 protein gets one entry after TCRdb re-called the reads with MiXCR. In the table there are fewer than 550,000 distinct CDR3 sequences, approximately 31% of which are singletons. The chain combines TRBV5-4 with TRBJ2-4; weak D call: TRBD2 (5 bases). Sequencing was performed on PBMCs. This TCR was sampled from a human donor in good health (CMV status not recorded). Some clones in this sample may be carry-over from other donors' samples. In DNA form, the CDR3 reads TGTGCCAGCAGCTTGGTTACGGGGGCCAAAAACATTCAGTACTTC. It translates to CASSLVTGAKNIQYF.